This entry lists 20 T cell receptor beta chains sequenced from one sample in a study of technical replicates of blood from a few donors. This table comes from immunoSEQ multiplex PCR, and its TCRdb copy is limited to in-frame clones, with some not included. The top ten hold around 0.42% of the sample, which has approximately 70,000 clones, about 90% seen once. Sequences were obtained from T cells isolated from PBMCs. The receptors come from a human donor in good health.

CDR3 sequence reads: CASRSSGRDKETQYF. In DNA form, the CDR3 reads TGTGCCAGCAGATCAAGCGGGAGGGATAAGGAGACCCAGTACTTC. The genes are TRBV28 and TRBJ2-5, with TRBD2 matching over 10 bases. The CDR3 runs 15 residues. V lost 6 bases and J lost 5; bases outside the gene matches: 9. CDR1 and CDR2 from the germline V gene are MDHEN and SYDVKM.

The V gene is TRBV7-8, the J gene TRBJ1-2; 8 positions agree with TRBD1. Germline trimming cut 4 bases from V and 3 bases from J; bases unmatched to any gene: 4. This CDR3 region has 14 residues. Germline CDR1 SGHVS, CDR2 FQNEAQ. CDR3 residues: CASSSGQADYGYTF. The CDR3 bases are TGTGCCAGCAGCTCGGGACAGGCGGACTATGGCTACACCTTC. Full variable domain (rest looked up from reference TRBV7-8 and TRBJ1-2): GAGVSQSPRYKVAKRGQDVALRCDPISGHVSLFWYQQALGQGPEFLTYFQNEAQLDKSGLPSDRFFAERPEGSVSTLKIQRTQQEDSAVYLCASSSGQADYGYTFGSGTRLTVV.

Regarding this clone: In the same sample, other DNA sequences code for this CDR3. CDR3 protein: CASSELASNQPQHF. DNA of the CDR3: TGTGCCAGCAGTGAGCTGGCAAGCAATCAGCCCCAGCATTTT. The chain links TRBV2 to TRBJ1-5; unclear D gene. The CDR3 is 14 amino acids. CDR1 is SNHLY and CDR2 is FYNNEI in the germline V gene. V dropped 3 bases and J dropped 1 base, with 7 bases sitting between them.

The rearrangement uses TRBV4-2 and TRBJ2-3; 9 positions match TRBD1. J was trimmed by 6 bases and V by 3 bases; bases with no gene match: 10. This CDR3 has 16 residues. Germline CDR1 and CDR2: LGHNA and YNFKEQ. The CDR3 is CASSQGTGIGSDTQYF. The CDR3 DNA reads as TGTGCCAGCAGCCAGGGGACAGGGATCGGATCGGATACGCAGTATTTT.

The chain couples TRBV28 to TRBJ2-7; TRBD1 agrees at 9 bases. CDR3 length equals 13 residues. After removal of 3 bases from V and 4 bases from J, the junction contained 1 base not matched to a gene. Per the germline V gene, CDR1 is MDHEN and CDR2 is SYDVKM. The CDR3 here is CASSLTGGYEQYF. As DNA, the CDR3 is TGTGCCAGCAGTTTGACAGGGGGTTACGAGCAGTACTTC.

This clone was seen more than once but under ten times. CDR3 sequence: CASSQGLSFPYEQYF. The CDR3 region has the DNA TGCGCCAGCAGCCAAGGTTTGTCGTTTCCCTACGAGCAGTACTTC. V is TRBV4-1 and J is TRBJ2-7; D is ambiguous. The CDR3 is made up of 15 amino acids. Looked up from germline, CDR1 is MGHRA and CDR2 is YSYEKL. Deletions cut 1 base from V and 2 bases from J, with 12 bases between.

The rearrangement links TRBV29-1 to TRBJ1-2; D gene unclear. This CDR3 is 12 amino acids long. The germline V and J ends were trimmed by 5 bases and 2 bases, with 9 bases remaining between them. CDR1 is SQVTM and CDR2 is ANQGSEA in the germline V gene. CDR3 DNA sequence: TGCAGCGTTCGTCCCTTCAACTATGGCTACACCTTC. Translated, it gives CSVRPFNYGYTF.

This clone was seen once. The gene calls are TRBV5-1 and TRBJ2-1, with D tentatively TRBD2 (5 bases). CDR1 is SGHRS, CDR2 YFSETQ, per germline. The CDR3 is 15 amino acids. V lost 0 bases to trimming and J lost 6 bases, with 13 bases between them. The CDR3 bases are TGCGCCAGCAGCTTGGCTGCGGGCTCCGCCAATGAGCAGTTCTTC. Amino acids: CASSLAAGSANEQFF.

J is TRBJ1-2 and V is TRBV11-3; 7 bases fit TRBD1. Trimming took 5 bases from V and 8 from J; bases not matched to a gene: 5. CDR3 length equals 12 residues. The germline V gene encodes CDR1 SGHNT and CDR2 YENEEA. CDR3 DNA: TGTGCCAGCAGCGGGGACAGAGGAGGCTACACCTTC. This codes for CASSGDRGGYTF.

The chain couples TRBV5-4 to TRBJ1-1, with a weak D call TRBD1 (6 bases). This CDR3 has 15 residues. Germline CDR1 and CDR2: SGHNT and YYREEE (reference sequence). Trimming took off 1 base at V and 1 base at J, with 11 bases between the two ends. CDR3 in DNA: TGTGCCAGCAGCTTGTGGGGGACAAAGAACACTGAAGCTTTCTTT. It translates to CASSLWGTKNTEAFF.

The V call is TRBV9, the J call TRBJ1-5, with a possible D match to TRBD1 (6 bases). CDR3 length equals 14 residues. The germline gives CDR1 SGDLS, CDR2 YYNGEE. V was shortened by 0 bases and J by 4 bases, with 8 bases between the two germline ends. CDR3 DNA sequence: TGTGCCAGCAGCGTAGTACAGGGTAATCAGCCCCAGCATTTT. It encodes CASSVVQGNQPQHF.

This chain links TRBV27 with TRBJ1-5; 12 nucleotides agree with TRBD1. Trimming at V came to 8 bases and at J to 7 bases, leaving 6 bases not matched to a gene. Germline V gives CDR1 MNHEY, CDR2 SMNVEV (reference sequence). This CDR3 is 14 amino acids long. The CDR3 DNA reads as TGTGCCAGCTCGTCGGGGACAGGGGGCCAGCCCCAGCATTTT. It codes for CASSSGTGGQPQHF.

A few counts support this clone. The chain combines TRBV9 with TRBJ1-1; 7 positions match TRBD1. Germline CDR1 is SGDLS and CDR2 is YYNGEE. V shed 4 bases and J 8 bases; nucleotides not matched to a gene: 8. This CDR3 comprises 13 residues. In DNA form, the CDR3 reads TGTGCCAGCAGCAGAGGGACAGCACGAGAAGCTTTCTTT. It yields the protein CASSRGTAREAFF.

The chain is built from TRBV29-1 and TRBJ1-2, with no clear D. V lost 0 bases and J lost 4, with 9 bases in between. The CDR3 loop spans 13 amino acids. CDR1 is SQVTM and CDR2 is ANQGSEA in the germline V gene. DNA of the CDR3: TGCAGCGTTGAAGATGAGTTCCTCTATGGCTACACCTTC. Residues: CSVEDEFLYGYTF.

The chain recombines TRBV4-1 with TRBJ1-1, with D maybe TRBD1 (5 bases). CDR1 MGHRA and CDR2 YSYEKL come from the germline V gene. CDR3 length: 14 amino acids. The ends were cut back, 1 base at V and 5 bases at J, with 11 bases in the middle. The CDR3, as DNA: TGCGCCAGCAGCCAAGCAGGGCTTCATACTGAAGCTTTCTTT. It codes for CASSQAGLHTEAFF.

The chain carries TRBV30 and TRBJ1-2, with D possibly being TRBD1 (6 bases). The V gene lost 4 bases and the J gene lost 5 bases, with 14 bases spanning the gap. The CDR3 has 13 residues. Per germline, CDR1 GTSNPN and CDR2 SVGIG (reference sequence). In nucleotides, the CDR3 is TGTGCCTGGACGGGTACAGGGTCGTATGGCTACACCTTC. Translation gives CAWTGTGSYGYTF.

The chain is built from TRBV2 and TRBJ2-5; the match to TRBD2 covers 11 bases. With 3 bases clipped from V and 2 bases from J, the junction kept 2 bases outside the gene matches. The CDR3 sequence is 15 residues long. Germline values: CDR1 SNHLY, CDR2 FYNNEI. In DNA form, the CDR3 reads TGTGCCAGCAGTGACATAGCGGGAGGGCAAGAGACCCAGTACTTC. Translation: CASSDIAGGQETQYF.

This sequence joins TRBV9 and TRBJ2-1, with 8 bases aligning to TRBD2. Germline CDR1 SGDLS, CDR2 YYNGEE. The CDR3 is 13 residues long. Unmatched junction bases numbered 2, after V lost 0 bases and J lost 9 bases. CDR3 loop: CASSVDREGEQFF. For the CDR3, the DNA is TGTGCCAGCAGCGTAGATCGGGAGGGTGAGCAGTTCTTC.

The chain employs TRBV7-2 and TRBJ2-1; TRBD2 matches 7 bases. CDR3 size: 17 residues. V gave up 5 bases and J gave up 1 base; unmatched junction bases: 11. The germline gives CDR1 SGHTA, CDR2 FQGNSA. Here the CDR3 DNA reads TGTGCCAGCAGCCGGGGACCCGCGGGAGAATCCTACAATGAGCAGTTCTTC. This sequence encodes CASSRGPAGESYNEQFF.

This clone showed up just a few times. The gene calls are TRBV9 and TRBJ1-1; D is perhaps TRBD1 (5 bases). The V and J ends lost 5 bases and 4 bases respectively, with 18 bases between them. Germline CDR1 reads SGDLS; CDR2 reads YYNGEE. This CDR3 region has 15 residues. The CDR3 coding sequence is TGTGCCAGCAGTGCCAGCGGGGGAGGTGCCACTGAAGCTTTCTTT. This translates into CASSASGGGATEAFF.